This record looks at one T cell receptor (beta chain) sequence and its context. V was clipped by 6 bases and J by 2 bases; unmatched bases: 11. CDR3 size: 16 residues. Germline V gives CDR1 KGHSH, CDR2 LQKENI. The sample originates from a study of blood T cell repertoires in COVID-19. The protocol was immunoSEQ multiplex PCR, while the TCRdb copy is restricted to in-frame clones and leaves out a portion. The repertoire holds 140,000 to 150,000 clones, with 80% to 90% as singletons. The sequence derives from a man aged 55 to 70 with active or convalescent COVID-19. The chain recombines TRBV18 with TRBJ1-1; 8 bases match TRBD1. Sequencing was done on a sample of peripheral blood. CDR3 loop: CASSPDRGGDNTEAFF. Here the CDR3 DNA reads TGTGCCAGCTCCCCTGACAGGGGAGGAGACAACACTGAAGCTTTCTTT.